The rows below give T cell receptor beta chains drawn from one sample of a study of T cell responses to AZD1222 COVID-19 vaccine. This table comes from immunoSEQ multiplex PCR, and its TCRdb copy is limited to in-frame clones, with some not included. The sample includes more than 110,000 clones, more than 85% of them seen just once. The sample consisted of peripheral blood, taken 28 days after the second AZD1222 dose. Receptors were obtained from an adult who received the AZD1222 COVID-19 vaccine. Each CDR3 is given with its conserved first and last residue. The order of the fields is J gene, D gene, V gene, clone size, CDR3 DNA, CDR3 protein. The D gene is left open where the match is weak. Some rows mark clone size as missing; the rest say once, few, many or name a class of expanded clone.

j_call: TRBJ2-7
d_call: .
v_call: TRBV3-1/TRBV3-2
clone_size: medium-sized
cdr3_nt: TGTGCCAGCAGCCAAGATGCCCTAGTGGCATACGAGCAGTACTTC
cdr3_aa: CASSQDALVAYEQYF

j_call: TRBJ2-7
d_call: .
v_call: TRBV2
clone_size: .
cdr3_nt: TGTGCCAGCTCGAGGGGGAGCGCCTACGAGCAGTACTTC
cdr3_aa: CASSRGSAYEQYF

j_call: TRBJ1-6
d_call: TRBD1
v_call: TRBV27
clone_size: .
cdr3_nt: TGTGCCAGTCAGGAGGGGACAGGGGCATCACCCCTCCACTTT
cdr3_aa: CASQEGTGASPLHF

j_call: TRBJ1-3
d_call: .
v_call: TRBV18
clone_size: few
cdr3_nt: TGTGCCAGCTCACCGGGGCCCATACCTGGAAACACCATATATTTT
cdr3_aa: CASSPGPIPGNTIYF

j_call: TRBJ1-2
d_call: .
v_call: TRBV3-1/TRBV3-2
clone_size: .
cdr3_nt: TGTGCCAGCAGCCCAACAGGGAACTATGGCTACACCTTC
cdr3_aa: CASSPTGNYGYTF

j_call: TRBJ1-2
d_call: .
v_call: TRBV2
clone_size: .
cdr3_nt: TGTGCCCGATTCGAACGATTAAGCTACACCTTC
cdr3_aa: CARFERLSYTF

j_call: TRBJ2-2
d_call: .
v_call: TRBV11-3
clone_size: once
cdr3_nt: TGTGCCAGCAGCTTAGACCAGGGATCCGGGGAGCTGTTTTTT
cdr3_aa: CASSLDQGSGELFF

j_call: TRBJ2-3
d_call: .
v_call: TRBV19
clone_size: once
cdr3_nt: TGTGCCAGTAGTATAAATGCTCCAGGGGCAGATACGCAGTATTTT
cdr3_aa: CASSINAPGADTQYF

j_call: TRBJ1-1
d_call: .
v_call: TRBV19
clone_size: .
cdr3_nt: TGTGCCAGTACGGAACAGGGAAACACTGAAGCTTTCTTT
cdr3_aa: CASTEQGNTEAFF

j_call: TRBJ1-1
d_call: .
v_call: TRBV6-2/TRBV6-3
clone_size: .
cdr3_nt: TGTGCCAGCAGCAGGGGAGGGGATTCGAACACTGAAGCTTTCTTT
cdr3_aa: CASSRGGDSNTEAFF

j_call: TRBJ2-7
d_call: .
v_call: TRBV6-6
clone_size: once
cdr3_nt: TGTGCCAGCAGTCCTATCAGTTACCGCAGGGATCGTCCCTACGAGCAGTACTTC
cdr3_aa: CASSPISYRRDRPYEQYF